The 10 T cell receptor beta chains in this list originate from one sample, sequenced in a study of identical twins (dated by TCRdb to the mid-2010s). The library was made by 5' RACE. This sample was sequenced with an Illumina HiSeq 2000. TCRdb handled the public reads itself, with Q25 trimming in fastp and clone calling in MiXCR, and kept productive beta chains. Merged by CDR3 protein, the rows form single entries marked with the most common genes and DNA. In all, the sample holds approximately 690,000 distinct CDR3 sequences, and 5.5% to 6.5% of those were seen once. In total, the top ten clones hold 1.5% to 2% of the sample. Sequenced input: naive T cells sorted from blood. The sample's cell subset or site label is to be understood as: cells isolated with a human naive T-cell isolation kit. Receptors were obtained from a man aged 18 to 30 in good health.

This clonotype came up a few times. This sequence joins TRBV30 and TRBJ1-2; D is uncertain. Looked up from germline, CDR1 is GTSNPN and CDR2 is SVGIG (reference sequence). The V end lost 2 bases, the J end lost 6 bases, and 4 bases lay between the germline ends. The CDR3 is 10 amino acids. This CDR3 reads CAWSPDGYTF. In DNA, the CDR3 is TGTGCCTGGAGTCCCGATGGCTACACCTTC.

In its sample, this clonotype was seen many times. This rearrangement joins TRBV24-1 to TRBJ2-3, with 12 bases fitting TRBD2. CDR3 length: 17 residues. Germline CDR1 and CDR2: KGHDR and SFDVKD. The junction had 4 bases not matched to a gene; V was cut back by 4 bases and J by 0 bases. In DNA form, the CDR3 reads TGTGCCACCAGTGACCCGACTAGCGGGGGTAGCACAGATACGCAGTATTTT. Encoded protein: CATSDPTSGGSTDTQYF.

This clonotype was seen a handful of times. The chain combines TRBV20-1 with TRBJ2-3; a possible D gene is TRBD2 (6 bases). CDR3 length: 13 amino acids. From germline, CDR1 is DFQATT and CDR2 SNEGSKA (reference sequence). The V and J ends lost 3 bases and 5 bases respectively, with 12 bases between them. CDR3 coding DNA: TGCAGTGCTAGTCGCGGGATCCGAGATACGCAGTATTTT. Translating gives CSASRGIRDTQYF.

The chain uses TRBV20-1 and TRBJ2-7; D ambiguous. Germline V lookup: CDR1 DFQATT, CDR2 SNEGSKA (reference sequence). The CDR3 is made up of 12 amino acids. V lost 0 bases and J 4 bases, leaving 7 bases between the germline ends. The CDR3 DNA is TGCAGTGCTAGAGATTCCGGGTACGAGCAGTACGTC. Amino acid sequence: CSARDSGYEQYV.

This clonotype turned up a few times. The chain recombines TRBV7-6 with TRBJ2-5; D is possibly TRBD1 (5 bases). Germline CDR1 SGHVS, CDR2 FNYEAQ. V lost 3 bases, J lost 1 base, and 21 bases lay in between. The CDR3 length is 18 residues. The CDR3 DNA reads TGTGCCAGCAGCTTTCCACAGGCCGCCCTCCCCATCCAAGAGACCCAGTACTTC. It translates to CASSFPQAALPIQETQYF.

This clonotype appeared many times. The chain is built from TRBV9 and TRBJ2-1; D gene uncertain. CDR3 length: 17 amino acids. In germline, CDR1 is SGDLS, CDR2 YYNGEE. V was clipped by 0 bases and J by 2 bases, with 15 bases between them. The CDR3 region is CASSVDDVGQTYNEQFF. The CDR3 coding sequence is TGTGCCAGCAGCGTAGATGATGTTGGGCAGACCTACAATGAGCAGTTCTTC.

This clonotype showed up just a few times. V usage is TRBV20-1 and J usage is TRBJ2-6; the D gene is possibly TRBD1 (5 bases). V was clipped by 0 bases and J by 2 bases, with 5 bases between them. Germline lookup yields CDR1 DFQATT and CDR2 SNEGSKA (reference sequence). The CDR3 extends over 14 amino acids. The CDR3 DNA follows: TGCAGTGCTAGAGAAGGGGCTGGGGCCAACGTCCTGACTTTC. It is translated as CSAREGAGANVLTF.

The sample holds many counts of this clonotype. The chain is built from TRBV6-2 or TRBV6-3 and TRBJ2-1; 10 bases fit TRBD2. CDR1 and CDR2 (germline): MNHEY, SVGEGT. After removal of 5 bases from V and 7 bases from J, the junction contained 11 bases not matched to a gene. The CDR3 consists of 16 residues. The CDR3 coding sequence is TGTGCCAGCAGTCGGCCAACTAGCGGGATCTGGAATGAGCAGTTCTTC. Translation gives CASSRPTSGIWNEQFF.

This clonotype was seen a few times. The chain carries TRBV30 and TRBJ2-4; possibly TRBD1 or TRBD2 for D (5 bases each). CDR3 length: 15 residues. The ends were cut back, 3 bases at V and 1 base at J, with 13 bases in the middle. In germline, CDR1 is GTSNPN, CDR2 SVGIG (reference sequence). This CDR3 reads CAWSSGTGAKNIQYF. CDR3 nucleotide sequence: TGTGCCTGGAGCTCGGGGACGGGGGCCAAAAACATTCAGTACTTC.

The chain carries TRBV10-3 and TRBJ2-3, with D possibly TRBD2 on 6 matching bases. V was pared by 3 bases and J by 1 base, with 11 bases between. CDR1 and CDR2 from the germline V gene are ENHRY and SYGVKD. The CDR3 extends over 15 amino acids. In DNA form, the CDR3 reads TGTGCCATCAGTGAAGTGAGCGGGCGCACAGATACGCAGTATTTT. Translating it yields CAISEVSGRTDTQYF.